This TCR beta chain derives from a study of CD8 T cells in Susac syndrome. Reverse transcription used roughly 0.5 to 1 ug RNA and random hexamers. Multiplex PCR with immunoSEQ amplified the TCR beta CDR3 across 54 Vbeta and 13 Jbeta. TCRdb re-called the immunoSEQ multiplex PCR reads through MiXCR, storing one row per CDR3 protein. The repertoire holds tens of thousands of distinct CDR3 sequences, with approximately 94% as singletons. CD8+ and CD4+ T cells from blood underwent TCR beta sequencing, which was carried out in a high-throughput format. The multiple sclerosis controls, all treatment-naive patients, had relapsing-remitting disease that was stable or active. TEMRA cells were enriched by FACS, and CD4+ and CD8+ T cells were negatively isolated. There are 14 residues in the CDR3. Trimming removed 3 bases from V and 3 bases from J, with 13 bases in between. CDR1 SQVTM and CDR2 ANQGSEA come from the germline V gene.

The chain combines TRBV29-1 with TRBJ2-3, with a tentative D call TRBD1 (6 bases). The material sequenced was CD8+ T cells from PBMCs. The clonotype originates from a human donor with multiple sclerosis. Here the CDR3 DNA reads TGCAGCGTTGATCTGGGGGCTAAAACAGATACGCAGTATTTT. This encodes CSVDLGAKTDTQYF.